Sequencing of this T cell receptor beta chain was carried out in a study of PD-1 blockade in classical Hodgkin lymphoma. Remarks on this clone: Its antigen is currently unknown. At one end the junction does not follow the germline gene, possibly because of a read error.

Repertoires were generated with immunoSEQ multiplex PCR, while TCRdb's copy carries only in-frame clones and drops some. The sample consists of approximately 39,000 clones, just over 75% of them appearing once. Whole-study findings and limits: The study found complete responders had baseline diversity similar to newly diagnosed patients. According to reports, newly diagnosed patients had lower baseline TCR diversity than healthy donors, and relapsed/refractory patients had lower baseline TCR diversity still. There was a significant rise in CD4+ TCR diversity by C4D1, with no such rise for CD8+.

Described time point: cycle 4 day 1 (C4D1), after 5 to 7 weeks of nivolumab. Patients all relapsed after autologous stem cell transplantation, and there was variation in brentuximab vedotin exposure. The germline V gene encodes CDR1 MGHRA and CDR2 YSYEKL. The CDR3 has 18 amino acids. The chain joins TRBV4-1 to TRBJ1-6, with no clear D. Specimen: peripheral blood mononuclear cells (PBMCs), collected before the fourth cycle of nivolumab. The receptor was isolated from a human donor with classical Hodgkin lymphoma. CDR3 sequence: CASSQEEEQRAGNSPPHF. The CDR3 DNA reads TGCGCCAGCAGCCAAGAAGAGGAGCAGCGGGCCGGTAATTCACCCCCCCACTTT.